Sequencing of this TCR beta chain was carried out in a study of CD8+ T cells in alopecia areata. The wider study: Treatment of the treated patients consisted of oral tofacitinib, 5 to 10 mg twice daily. Overall study results and limits: Normal scalp had lower clonality than lesional scalp, with alopecia totalis/universalis lesions showing this most strongly. Sequences from scalp samples also cover resident alphabeta T cells of normal skin.

Per the germline V gene, CDR1 is SGHDN and CDR2 is FVKESK. V lost 5 bases, J lost 2 bases, and 7 bases stayed unmatched. The CDR3 length is 16 residues. As part of sample collection, lesional scalp punch biopsies and peripheral blood were taken from alopecia areata patients. Remarks on this clone: Its antigen is unknown.

Extracted RNA was reverse transcribed into cDNA, the sequencing template. Assay used: immunoSEQ multiplex PCR; TCRdb lists only in-frame clones, some missing. Here the sample spans roughly 170,000 clones, 59% being singletons. Material: CD4+ T cells sorted from blood, obtained at week 0. V is TRBV14 and J is TRBJ2-7; 12 nucleotides agree with TRBD2. The receptor was isolated from a human donor with alopecia areata. CDR3 residues: CASSDLTSGGAYEQYF. The CDR3 region has the DNA TGTGCCAGCAGCGACTTGACTAGCGGGGGAGCCTACGAGCAGTACTTC. The full variable domain, its missing parts supplied by reference TRBV14 and TRBJ2-7, is EAGVTQFPSHSVIEKGQTVTLRCDPISGHDNLYWYRRVMGKEIKFLLHFVKESKQDESGMPNNRFLAERTGGTYSTLKVQPAELEDSGVYFCASSDLTSGGAYEQYFGPGTRLTVT.